This passage covers 18 T cell receptor beta chains from one sample sequenced in a study of T cells in localized non-small cell lung cancer. The method was immunoSEQ multiplex PCR; TCRdb's version includes in-frame clones alone and lacks a portion of them. The table lists about 14,000 clones, 75% to 90% of them singletons. This material consisted of peripheral blood, taken before any cancer treatment. These receptors all stem from a woman between 35 and 75 years old with stage I lung adenocarcinoma.

This clone appeared a few times. V is TRBV28 and J is TRBJ1-1; no clear D. CDR1 and CDR2 from the germline V gene are MDHEN and SYDVKM. The CDR3 runs 16 residues. V shed 5 bases and J shed 0 bases, with 16 bases lying between them. The CDR3: CASSRPPHGLNTEAFF. In DNA form, the CDR3 reads TGTGCCAGCAGTCGACCTCCTCACGGGTTGAACACTGAAGCTTTCTTT.

The V gene is TRBV5-1, the J gene TRBJ2-7; perhaps TRBD2 as D (6 bases). Germline CDR1 is SGHRS and CDR2 is YFSETQ. The V gene lost 4 bases and the J gene lost 1 base, with 15 bases spanning the gap. This CDR3 region has 15 residues. CDR3 in amino acids: CASSPEVAVSYEQYF. In DNA, the CDR3 is TGCGCCAGCAGCCCGGAAGTAGCGGTGTCCTACGAGCAGTACTTC.

This chain uses TRBV10-3 with TRBJ1-1; TRBD1 matches 9 bases. Germline CDR1 ENHRY, CDR2 SYGVKD. V trimming: 3 bases; J trimming: 4 bases; junction bases outside the gene matches: 9. The length of the CDR3 is 16 residues. The CDR3 coding sequence is TGTGCCATCAGTGATCCGACCGGGACAGGGTCCACTGAAGCTTTCTTT. The encoded protein is CAISDPTGTGSTEAFF.

The DNA for the CDR3 is TGCGCCAGCAGCTTGGCGGAGGGCAGCCCCAACACTGAAGCTTTCTTT. Translation gives CASSLAEGSPNTEAFF. The genes are TRBV5-1 and TRBJ1-1; D is undetermined. From germline, CDR1 is SGHRS and CDR2 YFSETQ. V dropped 0 bases and J dropped 2 bases, with 14 bases sitting between them. The CDR3 is 16 residues long.

The V gene is TRBV7-9, the J gene TRBJ2-7; weak D call: TRBD1 (7 bases). The V gene lost 5 bases and the J gene lost 0 bases, with 14 bases spanning the gap. The germline CDR1 and CDR2 sequences are SEHNR and FQNEAQ (reference sequence). The CDR3 runs 15 residues. CDR3 sequence reads: CASSIYRGGSYEQYF. The CDR3 coding sequence is TGTGCCAGCAGCATTTACAGGGGAGGCTCCTACGAGCAGTACTTC.

V usage is TRBV15 and J usage is TRBJ2-7, with D tentatively TRBD1 (6 bases). V was trimmed by 1 base and J by 3 bases, leaving 10 bases between them. Germline V CDR1 and CDR2: LNHNV, YYDKDF (reference sequence). The CDR3 runs to 14 residues. CDR3 sequence (DNA): TGTGCCACCAGCAGAGCCCTACAGGGCTACGAGCAGTACTTC. Protein product: CATSRALQGYEQYF.

V usage is TRBV7-2 and J usage is TRBJ2-3, with D hard to call. In germline, CDR1 is SGHTA, CDR2 FQGNSA. The CDR3 loop spans 15 amino acids. V was shortened by 6 bases and J by 2 bases, with 15 bases between the two germline ends. The CDR3 protein is CASSTYSYTTDTQYF. The DNA for the CDR3 is TGTGCCAGCAGTACTTATAGTTACACCACAGATACGCAGTATTTT.

This chain uses TRBV5-1 with TRBJ1-1; 9 bases line up with TRBD1. The junction had 5 bases not matched to a gene; V was cut back by 6 bases and J by 5 bases. CDR3 length: 13 amino acids. Germline V CDR1 and CDR2: SGHRS, YFSETQ. The CDR3, as DNA: TGCGCCAGCAAGGAGACAGGGGGGACTGAAGCTTTCTTT. Encoded protein: CASKETGGTEAFF.

The chain carries TRBV5-1 and TRBJ1-2, with D uncertain. Germline V lookup: CDR1 SGHRS, CDR2 YFSETQ. Trimming took off 0 bases at V and 0 bases at J, with 6 bases between the two ends. CDR3 length equals 14 residues. The CDR3, as DNA: TGCGCCAGCAGCTTGGACAGCACTAACTATGGCTACACCTTC. The encoded protein is CASSLDSTNYGYTF.

This clone is medium-sized by share. The chain uses TRBV10-2 and TRBJ1-3; a possible D gene is TRBD1 (6 bases). The CDR3 is made up of 15 amino acids. The germline CDR1 and CDR2 sequences are WSHSY and SAAADI. V dropped 0 bases and J dropped 2 bases, with 8 bases sitting between them. The CDR3 spells CASSESEGAGNTIYF. In DNA form, the CDR3 reads TGCGCCAGCAGTGAGTCTGAGGGGGCTGGAAACACCATATATTTT.

Comment on this clone: An end of the junction differs from the germline gene, which may be a read error. The rearrangement joins TRBV4-2 to TRBJ1-1, with TRBD1 matching 7 bases. Germline CDR1 LGHNA, CDR2 YNFKEQ. The CDR3 consists of 17 residues. CDR3 in amino acids: CASRQARGATLNTEAFF. In DNA, the CDR3 is TGTGCCAGCAGGCAAGCCAGGGGGGCGACCCTGAACACTGAAGCTTTCTTT.

The chain employs TRBV7-9 and TRBJ2-3; no reliable D call. Germline CDR1 SEHNR, CDR2 FQNEAQ (reference sequence). V lost 2 bases and J lost 0, with 6 bases in between. This CDR3 has 14 amino acids. The CDR3 DNA reads as TGTGCCAGCAGCTTAAGCATCAGCACAGATACGCAGTATTTT. It translates to CASSLSISTDTQYF.

The chain links TRBV28 to TRBJ1-1, with D possibly being TRBD1 (5 bases). Germline V gene sequence: CDR1 MDHEN, CDR2 SYDVKM. This CDR3 region has 13 residues. Trimming shortened V by 8 bases and J by 4 bases, and 14 bases separated the two germline ends. CDR3 sequence reads: CASQGLSTTEAFF. The CDR3 nucleotides are TGTGCCAGCCAGGGACTCTCGACCACTGAAGCTTTCTTT.

The chain has TRBV4-1 and TRBJ2-3, with TRBD2 matching 7 bases. This CDR3 region has 18 residues. Germline V gene sequence: CDR1 MGHRA, CDR2 YSYEKL. J gave up 5 bases and V 2 bases, and 16 bases lay outside the gene matches. The CDR3 loop is CASSQWGGGSRGIDTQYF. The CDR3 DNA reads as TGCGCCAGCAGCCAATGGGGGGGAGGATCAAGGGGAATAGATACGCAGTATTTT.

The chain recombines TRBV5-4 with TRBJ2-3; D ambiguous. This CDR3 has 15 amino acids. Per germline, CDR1 SGHNT and CDR2 YYREEE (reference sequence). V was shortened by 1 base and J by 4 bases, with 13 bases between the two germline ends. The CDR3 DNA reads as TGTGCCAGCAGCTTGTCCCCGGGTAACCCAGATACGCAGTATTTT. This sequence encodes CASSLSPGNPDTQYF.

This clone has only one observation. The chain uses TRBV5-1 and TRBJ1-3, with 7 bases fitting TRBD1. V lost 4 bases and J lost 0; bases outside the gene matches: 4. The CDR3 contains 15 residues. Germline V gene lookup returns CDR1 SGHRS and CDR2 YFSETQ. The CDR3 DNA follows: TGCGCCAGCAGCCTGGACAGGATCTCTGGAAACACCATATATTTT. Translated: CASSLDRISGNTIYF.

This clone has a handful of counts. The rearrangement joins TRBV30 to TRBJ2-2; maybe TRBD1 (6 bases). The germline V gene has CDR1 GTSNPN and CDR2 SVGIG (reference sequence). The CDR3 contains 17 residues. V lost 1 base, J lost 4 bases, and 19 bases lay in between. The CDR3 protein is CAWSERGGRGFTGELFF. The CDR3 coding sequence is TGTGCCTGGAGTGAGAGAGGTGGCAGGGGATTCACCGGGGAGCTGTTTTTT.

This clone appeared a single time. The chain is built from TRBV14 and TRBJ2-7; no definite D call. This CDR3 region has 20 residues. V was clipped by 0 bases and J by 6 bases, with 30 bases between them. CDR1 is SGHDN, CDR2 FVKESK, per germline. This chain's CDR3 is CASSQDEGRAKGSYNPEQYF. The CDR3 nucleotides are TGTGCCAGCAGCCAAGATGAAGGAAGGGCCAAGGGATCCTACAATCCCGAGCAGTACTTC.